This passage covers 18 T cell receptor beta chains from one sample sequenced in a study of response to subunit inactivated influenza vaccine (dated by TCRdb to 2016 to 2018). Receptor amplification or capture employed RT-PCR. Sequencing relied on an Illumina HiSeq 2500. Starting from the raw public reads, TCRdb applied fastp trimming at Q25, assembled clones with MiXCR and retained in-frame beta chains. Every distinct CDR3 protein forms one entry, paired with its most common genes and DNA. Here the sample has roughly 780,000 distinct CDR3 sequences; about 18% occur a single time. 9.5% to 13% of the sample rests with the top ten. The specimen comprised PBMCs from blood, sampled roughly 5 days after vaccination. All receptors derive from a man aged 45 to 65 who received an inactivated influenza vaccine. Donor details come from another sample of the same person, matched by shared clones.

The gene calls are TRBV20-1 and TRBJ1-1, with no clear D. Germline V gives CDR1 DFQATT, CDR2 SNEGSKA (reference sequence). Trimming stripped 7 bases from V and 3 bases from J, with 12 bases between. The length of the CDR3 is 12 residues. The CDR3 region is CSVTRSDTEAFF. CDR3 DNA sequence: TGCAGTGTCACGAGGAGCGACACTGAAGCTTTCTTT.

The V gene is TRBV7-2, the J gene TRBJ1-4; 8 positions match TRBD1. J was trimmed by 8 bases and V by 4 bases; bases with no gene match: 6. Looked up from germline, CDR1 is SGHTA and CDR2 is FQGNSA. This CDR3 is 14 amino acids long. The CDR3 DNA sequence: TGTGCCAGCAGCTCCGACAGGGGTAGAGAAAAACTGTTTTTT. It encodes CASSSDRGREKLFF.

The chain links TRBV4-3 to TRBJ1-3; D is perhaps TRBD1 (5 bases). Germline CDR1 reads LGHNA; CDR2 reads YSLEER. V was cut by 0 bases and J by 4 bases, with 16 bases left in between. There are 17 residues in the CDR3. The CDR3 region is CASSQDVGASGGNTIYF. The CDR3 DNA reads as TGCGCCAGCAGCCAAGATGTAGGGGCCTCGGGGGGAAACACCATATATTTT.

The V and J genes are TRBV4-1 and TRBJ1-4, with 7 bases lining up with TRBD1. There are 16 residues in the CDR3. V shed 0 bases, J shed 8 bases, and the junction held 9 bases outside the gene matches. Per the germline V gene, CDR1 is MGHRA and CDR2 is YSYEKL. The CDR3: CASSQESRTGSEKLFF. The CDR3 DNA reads TGCGCCAGCAGCCAAGAGTCACGGACAGGCTCCGAAAAACTGTTTTTT.

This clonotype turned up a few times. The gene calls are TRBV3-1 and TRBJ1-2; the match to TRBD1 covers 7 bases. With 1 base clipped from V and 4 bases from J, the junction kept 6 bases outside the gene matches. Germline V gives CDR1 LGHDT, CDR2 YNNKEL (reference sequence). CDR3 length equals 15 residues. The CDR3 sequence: CASSQGVRGPYGYTF. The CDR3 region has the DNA TGTGCCAGCAGCCAAGGGGTAAGGGGGCCCTATGGCTACACCTTC.

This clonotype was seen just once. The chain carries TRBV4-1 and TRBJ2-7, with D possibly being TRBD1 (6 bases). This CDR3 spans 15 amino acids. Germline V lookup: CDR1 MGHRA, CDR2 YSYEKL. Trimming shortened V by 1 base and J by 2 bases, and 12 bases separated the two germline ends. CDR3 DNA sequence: TGCGCCAGCAGCCAAGTTTACAGGGATACCTACGAGCAGTACTTC. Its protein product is CASSQVYRDTYEQYF.

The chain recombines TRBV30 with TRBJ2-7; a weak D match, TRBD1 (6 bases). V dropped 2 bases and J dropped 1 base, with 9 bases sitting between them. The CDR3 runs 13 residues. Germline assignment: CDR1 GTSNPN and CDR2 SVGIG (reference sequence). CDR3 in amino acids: CAWSRGGSYEQYF. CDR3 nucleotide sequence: TGTGCCTGGAGTAGAGGGGGTTCCTACGAGCAGTACTTC.

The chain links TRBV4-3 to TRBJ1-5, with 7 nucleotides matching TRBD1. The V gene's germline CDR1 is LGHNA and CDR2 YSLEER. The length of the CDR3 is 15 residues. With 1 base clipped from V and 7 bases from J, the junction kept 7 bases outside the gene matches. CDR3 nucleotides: TGCGCCAGCAGCCAAGTGGTAGGGGGCCGACAGCCCCAGCATTTT. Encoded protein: CASSQVVGGRQPQHF.

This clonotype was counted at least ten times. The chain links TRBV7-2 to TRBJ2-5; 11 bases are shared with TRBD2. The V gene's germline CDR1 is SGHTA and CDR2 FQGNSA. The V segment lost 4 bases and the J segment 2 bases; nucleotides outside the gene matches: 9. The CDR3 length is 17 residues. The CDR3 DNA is TGTGCCAGCAGCTCAATGGGAACTAGCGGGGGACAAGAGACCCAGTACTTC. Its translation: CASSSMGTSGGQETQYF.

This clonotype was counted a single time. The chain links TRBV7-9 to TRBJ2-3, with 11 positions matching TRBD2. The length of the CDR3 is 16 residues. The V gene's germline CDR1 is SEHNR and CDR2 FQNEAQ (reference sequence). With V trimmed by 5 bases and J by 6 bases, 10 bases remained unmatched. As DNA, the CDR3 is TGTGCCAGCAGCAAGACTAGCGGGACAGGGTCGGATACGCAGTATTTT. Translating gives CASSKTSGTGSDTQYF.

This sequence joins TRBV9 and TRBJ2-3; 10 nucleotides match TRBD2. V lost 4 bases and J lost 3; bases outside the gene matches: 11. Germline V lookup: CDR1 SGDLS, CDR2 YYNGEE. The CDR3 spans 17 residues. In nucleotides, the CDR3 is TGTGCCAGCAGCCTTGGGACTAGCGCACCGCCTACAGATACGCAGTATTTT. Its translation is CASSLGTSAPPTDTQYF.

The CDR3 loop is CASSFSGVDTQYF. The CDR3, as DNA: TGTGCCAGCAGCTTCTCCGGTGTGGATACGCAGTATTTT. The gene calls are TRBV7-2 and TRBJ2-3; D is unclear. V lost 3 bases and J lost 6, with 10 bases in between. The CDR3 length is 13 residues. Germline loops: CDR1 SGHTA, CDR2 FQGNSA. The full variable domain, rest sourced from reference TRBV7-2 and TRBJ2-3, is GAGVSQSPSNKVTEKGKDVELRCDPISGHTALYWYRQSLGQGLEFLIYFQGNSAPDKSGLPSDRFSAERTGGSVSTLTIQRTQQEDSAVYLCASSFSGVDTQYFGPGTRLTVL.

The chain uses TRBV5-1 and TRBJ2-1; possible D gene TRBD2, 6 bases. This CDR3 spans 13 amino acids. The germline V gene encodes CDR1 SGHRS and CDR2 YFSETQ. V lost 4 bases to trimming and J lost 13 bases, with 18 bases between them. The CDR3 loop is CASSLSGEVDQFF. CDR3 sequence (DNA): TGCGCCAGCAGCCTTTCCGGGGAGGTGGATCAGTTCTTC. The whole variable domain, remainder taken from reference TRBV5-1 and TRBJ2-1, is KAGVTQTPRYLIKTRGQQVTLSCSPISGHRSVSWYQQTPGQGLQFLFEYFSETQRNKGNFPGRFSGRQFSNSRSEMNVSTLELGDSALYLCASSLSGEVDQFFGPGTRLTVL.

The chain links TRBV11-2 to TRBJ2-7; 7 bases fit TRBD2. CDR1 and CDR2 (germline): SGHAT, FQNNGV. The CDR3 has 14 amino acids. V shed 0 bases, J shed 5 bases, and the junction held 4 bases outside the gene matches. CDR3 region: CASSLDRLADEQYF. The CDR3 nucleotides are TGTGCCAGCAGCTTAGATCGGCTAGCGGACGAGCAGTACTTC.

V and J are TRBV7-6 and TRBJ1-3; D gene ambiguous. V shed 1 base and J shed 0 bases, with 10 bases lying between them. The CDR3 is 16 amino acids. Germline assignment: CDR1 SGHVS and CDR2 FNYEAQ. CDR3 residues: CASSLVDGYSGNTIYF. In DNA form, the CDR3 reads TGTGCCAGCAGCTTAGTCGACGGATACTCTGGAAACACCATATATTTT.

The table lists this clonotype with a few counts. CDR3 loop: CASSRDRGKDTQYF. The CDR3 DNA sequence: TGTGCCAGCAGCCGGGACAGAGGAAAAGATACGCAGTATTTT. This chain links TRBV12-3 or TRBV12-4 with TRBJ2-3; 7 bases agree with TRBD1. After removal of 6 bases from V and 5 bases from J, the junction contained 8 bases not matched to a gene. CDR3 length: 14 amino acids.

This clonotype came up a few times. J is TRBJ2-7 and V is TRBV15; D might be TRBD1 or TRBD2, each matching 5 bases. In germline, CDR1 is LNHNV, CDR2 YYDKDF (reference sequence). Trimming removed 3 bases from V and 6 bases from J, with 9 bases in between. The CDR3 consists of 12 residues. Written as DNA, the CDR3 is TGTGCCACCAGCAGCGCCGGGACCGAGCAGTACTTC. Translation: CATSSAGTEQYF. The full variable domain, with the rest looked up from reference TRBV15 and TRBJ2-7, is DAMVIQNPRYQVTQFGKPVTLSCSQTLNHNVMYWYQQKSSQAPKLLFHYYDKDFNNEADTPDNFQSRRPNTSFCFLDIRSPGLGDTAMYLCATSSAGTEQYFGPGTRLTVT.

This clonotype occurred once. The CDR3 DNA follows: TGTGCCATCAATGTAGCAAGGAACACCGGGGAGCTGTTTTTT. This codes for CAINVARNTGELFF. V is TRBV10-3 and J is TRBJ2-2; D gene ambiguous. Germline CDR1 and CDR2: ENHRY and SYGVKD. V was trimmed by 7 bases and J by 1 base, leaving 10 bases between them. The CDR3 extends over 14 amino acids.